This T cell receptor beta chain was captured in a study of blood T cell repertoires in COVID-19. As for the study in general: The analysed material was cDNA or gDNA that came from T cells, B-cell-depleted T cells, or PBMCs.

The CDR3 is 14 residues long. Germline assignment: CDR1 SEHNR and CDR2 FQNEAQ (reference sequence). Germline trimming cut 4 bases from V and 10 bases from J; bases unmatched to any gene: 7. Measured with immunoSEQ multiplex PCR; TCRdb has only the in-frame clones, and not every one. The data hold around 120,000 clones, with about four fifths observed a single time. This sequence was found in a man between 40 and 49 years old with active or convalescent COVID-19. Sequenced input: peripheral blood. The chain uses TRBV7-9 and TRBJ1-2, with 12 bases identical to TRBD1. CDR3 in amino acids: CASSSGQGALFYTF. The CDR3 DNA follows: TGTGCCAGCAGCTCGGGACAGGGGGCCCTTTTCTACACCTTC.